This entry lists 31 T cell receptor beta chains sequenced from one sample in a study of cytotoxic CD8 clonotypes in ibrutinib-treated CLL. TCRdb keeps only in-frame clones here, not all; method: immunoSEQ multiplex PCR. The sample has about 50,000 clones, 45% to 60% seen once. The material was PBMCs, obtained after 24 months of ibrutinib treatment. Source of these receptors: a human donor with chronic lymphocytic leukemia.

This clone occurred a few times. The V call is TRBV27, the J call TRBJ1-2; possibly TRBD1 for D (5 bases). The V and J ends lost 2 bases and 6 bases respectively, with 13 bases between them. Germline V gene lookup returns CDR1 MNHEY and CDR2 SMNVEV (reference sequence). The CDR3 consists of 14 residues. CDR3 residues: CASSLLQGSHGYTF. CDR3 bases: TGTGCCAGCAGTTTACTCCAGGGTAGTCATGGCTACACCTTC.

This chain joins TRBV2 and TRBJ1-5; D is uncertain. Germline V lookup: CDR1 SNHLY, CDR2 FYNNEI. The length of the CDR3 is 14 residues. The V and J ends lost 6 bases and 6 bases respectively, with 15 bases between them. CDR3 in amino acids: CASSNNRQVQPQHF. CDR3 DNA: TGTGCCAGCAGCAATAACCGTCAGGTTCAGCCCCAGCATTTT.

The table lists this clone with a few counts. This sequence joins TRBV27 and TRBJ1-6; D call uncertain. Germline loops: CDR1 MNHEY, CDR2 SMNVEV (reference sequence). The V end was cut by 5 bases, the J end by 8 bases, with 10 bases between. This CDR3 is 13 amino acids long. The CDR3 reads CASSITRDSPLHF. The CDR3 coding sequence is TGTGCCAGCAGTATAACCCGGGATTCACCCCTCCACTTT.

This clone has a single count. The chain is built from TRBV19 and TRBJ1-1; the D gene is possibly TRBD1 (5 bases). The V and J ends lost 4 bases and 9 bases respectively, with 9 bases between them. The CDR3 sequence is 11 residues long. From germline, CDR1 is LNHDA and CDR2 SQIVND (reference sequence). The CDR3 DNA reads TGTGCCAGTAGTACCGCGGGACAAGCTTTCTTT. This sequence encodes CASSTAGQAFF.

This chain connects TRBV7-2 to TRBJ2-7, with D perhaps assigned TRBD1 or TRBD2 (5 bases each). Germline V gene sequence: CDR1 SGHTA, CDR2 FQGNSA. With 2 bases removed from V and 4 bases from J, the gap between germline ends came to 18 bases. CDR3 length equals 16 residues. The DNA for the CDR3 is TGTGCCAGCAGCTTATCGGGGTTTGGGACCAAGTACGAGCAGTACTTC. Translation: CASSLSGFGTKYEQYF. The complete variable domain, with remaining parts taken from reference TRBV7-2 and TRBJ2-7, reads GAGVSQSPSNKVTEKGKDVELRCDPISGHTALYWYRQSLGQGLEFLIYFQGNSAPDKSGLPSDRFSAERTGGSVSTLTIQRTQQEDSAVYLCASSLSGFGTKYEQYFGPGTRLTVT.

The CDR3 nucleotides are TGTGCCAGCGGGCAGCCCCAAGATCAGCCCCAGCATTTT. It codes for CASGQPQDQPQHF. The chain is built from TRBV6-1 and TRBJ1-5; D unclear. Trimming cost V 8 bases and J 5 bases, with 13 bases left between them. The CDR3 runs 13 residues. CDR1 is MNHNS and CDR2 is SASEGT in the germline V gene.

The chain has TRBV9 and TRBJ2-3; a weak D match, TRBD1 (5 bases). The CDR3 has 15 amino acids. Trimming removed 0 bases at V and 2 bases at J, with 10 bases between. Germline CDR1 SGDLS, CDR2 YYNGEE. The chain's CDR3 is CASSVATGTTDTQYF. The DNA for the CDR3 is TGTGCCAGCAGCGTAGCTACAGGCACCACAGATACGCAGTATTTT. Based on the CDR3 plus reference TRBV9 and TRBJ2-3, the full variable domain is DSGVTQTPKHLITATGQRVTLRCSPRSGDLSVYWYQQSLDQGLQFLIQYYNGEERAKGNILERFSAQQFPDLHSELNLSSLELGDSALYFCASSVATGTTDTQYFGPGTRLTVL.

This sequence joins TRBV27 and TRBJ1-1; D is ambiguous. CDR1 and CDR2 (germline): MNHEY, SMNVEV (reference sequence). V gave up 6 bases and J gave up 5 bases, with 10 bases separating them. The CDR3 loop spans 12 amino acids. This CDR3 is CASRGTATEAFF. CDR3 nucleotide sequence: TGTGCCAGCAGGGGTACAGCGACTGAAGCTTTCTTT.

The DNA of the CDR3 is TGTGCCAGCGTGGGGGAGCTCAATCAGCCCCAGCATTTT. Protein sequence: CASVGELNQPQHF. V usage is TRBV2 and J usage is TRBJ1-5, with TRBD1 as a possible D gene (5 bases). Germline V gene sequence: CDR1 SNHLY, CDR2 FYNNEI. The CDR3 length is 13 residues. V was trimmed by 8 bases and J by 3 bases, leaving 11 bases between them. Full variable domain (missing parts from reference TRBV2 and TRBJ1-5): EPEVTQTPSHQVTQMGQEVILRCVPISNHLYFYWYRQILGQKVEFLVSFYNNEISEKSEIFDDQFSVERPDGSNFTLKIRSTKLEDSAMYFCASVGELNQPQHFGDGTRLSIL.

The chain carries TRBV5-8 and TRBJ1-1; maybe TRBD1 (6 bases). The CDR3 covers 14 residues. V shed 6 bases and J shed 1 base, with 13 bases lying between them. Germline CDR1 reads SGHTS; CDR2 reads YDEGEE. CDR3 in amino acids: CASTLGQTNTEAFF. The CDR3 DNA reads TGTGCCAGCACCTTAGGACAGACGAACACTGAAGCTTTCTTT.

There are a few counts of this clone. The chain combines TRBV5-4 with TRBJ1-2; a weak D match, TRBD1 (5 bases). The CDR3 sequence is 16 residues long. The germline V and J ends were trimmed by 3 bases and 8 bases, with 23 bases remaining between them. Per germline, CDR1 SGHNT and CDR2 YYREEE (reference sequence). The DNA of the CDR3 is TGTGCCAGCAGCTCTAAAACCGGGACCGCCGCCGACGGCTACACCTTC. Translation gives CASSSKTGTAADGYTF.

The chain links TRBV5-1 to TRBJ2-7; D is perhaps TRBD1 or TRBD2 (5 bases each). Trimming shortened V by 4 bases and J by 2 bases, and 10 bases separated the two germline ends. This CDR3 spans 13 amino acids. Germline CDR1 SGHRS, CDR2 YFSETQ. The CDR3 DNA reads as TGCGCCAGCAGCCGGGACGGAACCTACGAGCAGTACTTC. It codes for CASSRDGTYEQYF.

The rearrangement joins TRBV5-4 to TRBJ1-1; the D is unclear. CDR3 length equals 15 residues. V lost 0 bases, J lost 0 bases, and 9 bases lay in between. Germline V gene sequence: CDR1 SGHNT, CDR2 YYREEE (reference sequence). Here the CDR3 reads CASSLVVWVNTEAFF. CDR3 nucleotide sequence: TGTGCCAGCAGCTTGGTTGTTTGGGTGAACACTGAAGCTTTCTTT.

This clone was counted a few times. V and J are TRBV11-2 and TRBJ1-1, with a tentative D call TRBD1 (5 bases). The CDR3 loop spans 14 amino acids. The germline V gene has CDR1 SGHAT and CDR2 FQNNGV. The V and J ends lost 2 bases and 2 bases respectively, with 9 bases between them. DNA of the CDR3: TGTGCCAGCAGCTTATGGCAGGGTAACACTGAAGCTTTCTTT. Its translation is CASSLWQGNTEAFF.

This clone was seen ten or more times. V usage is TRBV6-5 and J usage is TRBJ2-7; possibly TRBD2 for D (5 bases). CDR1 MNHEY and CDR2 SVGAGI come from the germline V gene. The CDR3 extends over 12 amino acids. V lost 4 bases, J lost 3 bases, and 7 bases lay in between. The CDR3 bases are TGTGCCAGCAGTTTTGAGGGCTACGAGCAGTACTTC. It encodes CASSFEGYEQYF.

The chain is built from TRBV7-8 and TRBJ1-4, with a tentative D call TRBD1 (6 bases). Germline V lookup: CDR1 SGHVS, CDR2 FQNEAQ. The CDR3 totals 17 residues. The V gene lost 5 bases and the J gene lost 4 bases, with 20 bases spanning the gap. CDR3 amino acids: CASSLARGARSNEKLFF. The CDR3 DNA is TGTGCCAGCAGCCTCGCCCGGGGGGCGAGGAGTAATGAAAAACTGTTTTTT.

CDR3 sequence reads: CASSLVGHSNQPQHF. Written as DNA, the CDR3 is TGTGCCAGCAGCTTAGTAGGGCATAGCAATCAGCCCCAGCATTTT. The chain is built from TRBV7-9 and TRBJ1-5; no clear D. Germline V gene data show CDR1 as SEHNR and CDR2 as FQNEAQ (reference sequence). There are 15 residues in the CDR3. The V and J ends lost 1 base and 0 bases respectively, with 7 bases between them.

The CDR3 region is CATSREGTANTGELFF. The CDR3 DNA reads TGTGCCACCAGCAGAGAAGGGACGGCGAACACCGGGGAGCTGTTTTTT. The V call is TRBV15, the J call TRBJ2-2; either TRBD1 or TRBD2 may supply D (5 bases each). The V end was cut by 0 bases, the J end by 0 bases, with 8 bases between. This CDR3 is 16 amino acids long. Germline CDR1 and CDR2: LNHNV and YYDKDF (reference sequence). The whole variable domain, remainder taken from reference TRBV15 and TRBJ2-2, is DAMVIQNPRYQVTQFGKPVTLSCSQTLNHNVMYWYQQKSSQAPKLLFHYYDKDFNNEADTPDNFQSRRPNTSFCFLDIRSPGLGDTAMYLCATSREGTANTGELFFGEGSRLTVL.

A few counts support this clone. This chain connects TRBV5-1 to TRBJ1-2, with 8 bases lining up with TRBD1. Germline values: CDR1 SGHRS, CDR2 YFSETQ. This CDR3 spans 14 amino acids. Trimming cost V 3 bases and J 4 bases; bases outside gene matches: 5. CDR3 in amino acids: CASSSPGQAYGYTF. The CDR3 DNA reads TGCGCCAGCAGCTCGCCGGGACAGGCCTATGGCTACACCTTC.

This clone has a handful of counts. This CDR3 is CASGHVSNQPQHF. In nucleotides, the CDR3 is TGTGCCAGCGGACACGTTAGCAATCAGCCCCAGCATTTT. The genes are TRBV19 and TRBJ1-5, with D possibly TRBD1 on 5 matching bases. The CDR3 is made up of 13 amino acids. Trimming shortened V by 9 bases and J by 0 bases, and 9 bases separated the two germline ends. The germline V gene encodes CDR1 LNHDA and CDR2 SQIVND (reference sequence).

V and J are TRBV6-1 and TRBJ2-2; D might be TRBD2 (6 bases). Trimming cost V 5 bases and J 6 bases, with 10 bases left between them. The CDR3 extends over 13 amino acids. CDR1 MNHNS and CDR2 SASEGT come from the germline V gene. The CDR3 nucleotides read TGTGCCAGCAGTTCGACTAGAGCCGGGGAGCTGTTTTTT. Amino acid sequence: CASSSTRAGELFF.

At least ten counts were recorded for this clone. Other DNA sequences of this sample code for an identical CDR3. CDR3 region: CASSPTVNTGELFF. For the CDR3, the DNA is TGTGCCAGTAGCCCAACAGTGAACACCGGGGAGCTGTTTTTT. This chain links TRBV19 with TRBJ2-2, with D unresolved. Trimming took off 6 bases at V and 1 base at J, with 9 bases between the two ends. The CDR3 length is 14 residues. CDR1 LNHDA and CDR2 SQIVND come from the germline V gene (reference sequence).

This clone appeared a single time. The rearrangement joins TRBV10-1 to TRBJ2-2, with 10 bases matching TRBD1. This CDR3 is 16 amino acids long. Germline CDR1 and CDR2: WNHNN and SYGVQD (reference sequence). Trimming took 5 bases from V and 7 from J; bases not matched to a gene: 10. Here the CDR3 DNA reads TGCGCCAGCAGTATTGCGACAGGGGGCTCTATCGGGGAGCTGTTTTTT. This encodes CASSIATGGSIGELFF.

This clone appeared a single time. The gene calls are TRBV19 and TRBJ1-6, with D possibly matching TRBD1 (5 bases). The V end lost 0 bases, the J end lost 12 bases, and 15 bases lay between the germline ends. CDR1 is LNHDA, CDR2 SQIVND, per germline (reference sequence). The length of the CDR3 is 15 residues. CDR3: CASSIDLERGVPLHF. The CDR3 coding sequence is TGTGCCAGTAGTATAGACCTTGAGAGAGGGGTACCCCTCCACTTT.

This clone occurred a few times. The chain couples TRBV20-1 to TRBJ2-3; no clear D gene. V was trimmed by 3 bases and J by 2 bases, leaving 3 bases between them. The CDR3 extends over 11 amino acids. Germline V lookup: CDR1 DFQATT, CDR2 SNEGSKA (reference sequence). The CDR3 region is CSASPTDTQYF. As DNA, the CDR3 is TGCAGTGCTAGTCCCACAGATACGCAGTATTTT.

V is TRBV27 and J is TRBJ1-2; 10 nucleotides match TRBD1. The CDR3 covers 15 residues. Trimming cost V 5 bases and J 4 bases; bases outside gene matches: 7. Germline V gene data show CDR1 as MNHEY and CDR2 as SMNVEV (reference sequence). CDR3 DNA sequence: TGTGCCAGCAGTCTGCGACAGGGGGCGGTCTATGGCTACACCTTC. This sequence encodes CASSLRQGAVYGYTF.

The chain links TRBV2 to TRBJ1-5; weak D call: TRBD1 (5 bases). V lost 2 bases to trimming and J lost 10 bases, with 12 bases between them. The germline gives CDR1 SNHLY, CDR2 FYNNEI. CDR3 length equals 13 residues. The CDR3 DNA reads TGTGCCAGCAGTGAATTAGGGGCGAGTCCCCAGCATTTT. As protein: CASSELGASPQHF.

V and J are TRBV5-1 and TRBJ2-7; D is possibly TRBD1 (6 bases). V was cut by 4 bases and J by 2 bases, with 13 bases left in between. In germline, CDR1 is SGHRS, CDR2 YFSETQ. The CDR3 consists of 14 residues. The CDR3 DNA sequence: TGCGCCAGCAGCCCTGGGACATCTACCTACGAGCAGTACTTC. Its protein product is CASSPGTSTYEQYF.

A few counts support this clone. The rearrangement links TRBV6-5 to TRBJ1-2; weak D call: TRBD1 (6 bases). CDR3 length: 15 residues. Trimming pared 2 bases from V and 6 bases from J, leaving 16 bases between. The germline CDR1 and CDR2 sequences are MNHEY and SVGAGI. CDR3 protein: CASSYLQGREDGYTF. DNA of the CDR3: TGTGCCAGCAGTTACCTGCAGGGGAGAGAGGATGGCTACACCTTC.

This clone was found a few times. This rearrangement joins TRBV5-1 to TRBJ1-2; tentatively, D is TRBD1 (5 bases). The V end lost 0 bases, the J end lost 3 bases, and 12 bases lay between the germline ends. CDR3 length equals 15 residues. Germline assignment: CDR1 SGHRS and CDR2 YFSETQ. The CDR3 loop reads CASSLGGREDYGYTF. The CDR3 DNA reads TGCGCCAGCAGCTTGGGGGGACGAGAGGACTATGGCTACACCTTC.

The rearrangement joins TRBV14 to TRBJ1-3; D call uncertain. Germline CDR1 reads SGHDN; CDR2 reads FVKESK. This CDR3 region has 15 residues. Trimming pared 4 bases from V and 0 bases from J, leaving 10 bases between. In nucleotides, the CDR3 is TGTGCCAGCAGCCGGAACAGCTACTCTGGAAACACCATATATTTT. Its protein product is CASSRNSYSGNTIYF. Full variable domain (missing parts from reference TRBV14 and TRBJ1-3): EAGVTQFPSHSVIEKGQTVTLRCDPISGHDNLYWYRRVMGKEIKFLLHFVKESKQDESGMPNNRFLAERTGGTYSTLKVQPAELEDSGVYFCASSRNSYSGNTIYFGEGSWLTVV.